This paragraph reports one TCR beta chain. V lost 5 bases, J lost 8 bases, and 13 bases stayed unmatched. Germline CDR1 and CDR2: MDHEN and SYDVKM. The CDR3 loop spans 17 amino acids. Assay used: immunoSEQ multiplex PCR; TCRdb lists only in-frame clones, some missing. In the table there are some 160,000 clones, more than 75% of which are singletons. The sample belongs to a study of blood T cell repertoires in COVID-19. The receptor comes from a man between 60 and 75 years old with acute or convalescent COVID-19. The J gene is TRBJ2-1, the V gene TRBV28, with 12 bases that match TRBD1. The sequenced sample consisted of peripheral blood. The CDR3 nucleotides read TGTGCCAGCAGTATATCTCCGGGACAGGGGGCTGTGGATGAGCAGTTCTTC. Translated: CASSISPGQGAVDEQFF.